Listed below are T cell receptor beta chains from one sample, sequenced in a study of T cell responses to AZD1222 COVID-19 vaccine. Using immunoSEQ multiplex PCR, the repertoire was profiled, and TCRdb retains in-frame clones only, with some absent. Of about 130,000 clones in the sample, 85% to 95% were seen once. The material sequenced was peripheral blood, taken on day 0 of AZD1222 vaccination. The origin of the receptors is an adult in good health. Each CDR3 is given with its conserved first and last residue. The D gene is left open where the match is weak. The size of a clone is reported for some rows only, either as once, few or many, or as a class for expanded clones.

V: TRBV5-1; J: TRBJ2-7; size: NA; D: TRBD2; length: 16; DNA: TGCGCCAGCAGCCCCGGGACTAGCGGGAGGACCTACGAGCAGTACTTC; CDR3: CASSPGTSGRTYEQYF
V: TRBV27; J: TRBJ2-3; size: NA; D: NA; length: 15; DNA: TGTGCCAGCAGTTTACTGCGGGATAGCACAGATACGCAGTATTTT; CDR3: CASSLLRDSTDTQYF
V: TRBV3-1/TRBV3-2; J: TRBJ2-3; size: NA; D: NA; length: 14; DNA: TGTGCCAGCAGCCAACGGGGGCACAGAGATACGCAGTATTTT; CDR3: CASSQRGHRDTQYF
V: TRBV5-1; J: TRBJ2-3; size: NA; D: TRBD2; length: 16; DNA: TGCGCCAGCAGCTTGGCTAGCGGGAGGCGCACAGATACGCAGTATTTT; CDR3: CASSLASGRRTDTQYF
V: TRBV29-1; J: TRBJ1-1; size: NA; D: NA; length: 13; DNA: TGCAGCGTTGACTGGGGCTTTAACACTGAAGCTTTCTTT; CDR3: CSVDWGFNTEAFF
V: TRBV4-3; J: TRBJ2-1; size: NA; D: TRBD2; length: 20; DNA: TGCGCCAGCAGCCAAGTTAGGAGCGGGAGAGGCCGTTACTCCTACAATGAGCAGTTCTTC; CDR3: CASSQVRSGRGRYSYNEQFF
V: TRBV7-9; J: TRBJ1-4; size: NA; D: NA; length: 16; DNA: TGTGCCAGCAGCCCTAGTACCTGGGCAACTAATGAAAAACTGTTTTTT; CDR3: CASSPSTWATNEKLFF
V: TRBV11-2; J: TRBJ2-5; size: NA; D: TRBD2; length: 17; DNA: TGTGCCAGCAGCTTAATGAGGTCCGCTAGCGGGAAAGAGACCCAGTACTTC; CDR3: CASSLMRSASGKETQYF
V: TRBV19; J: TRBJ1-2; size: NA; D: NA; length: 15; DNA: TGTGCCAGTAGTATCGTGGCCGGGGGCGGCTATGGCTACACCTTC; CDR3: CASSIVAGGGYGYTF
V: TRBV7-2; J: TRBJ1-1; size: NA; D: NA; length: 14; DNA: TGTGCCAGCAGCTTATACCTCATGAACACTGAAGCTTTCTTT; CDR3: CASSLYLMNTEAFF
V: TRBV25-1; J: TRBJ2-1; size: NA; D: NA; length: 17; DNA: TGTGCCAGCAGTGAATTGCTAGCAGAAAGCTCCTACAATGAGCAGTTCTTC; CDR3: CASSELLAESSYNEQFF
V: TRBV6-1; J: TRBJ1-3; size: NA; D: NA; length: 16; DNA: TGTGCCAGCAGTGAAGCCTCGACAGGATCTGGAAACACCATATATTTT; CDR3: CASSEASTGSGNTIYF
V: TRBV25-1; J: TRBJ1-1; size: few; D: NA; length: 15; DNA: TGTGCCAGCAGTGAATTGGGGGCCGTGGACACTGAAGCTTTCTTT; CDR3: CASSELGAVDTEAFF